The following is a TCR beta chain sequence with its context. Original processing methods: Scientists estimated how many nucleated cells there were by amplifying reference gene primers. Clones were sequenced by immunoSEQ multiplex PCR, and TCRdb holds only the in-frame ones, with some missing. D and trimming come from the DNA, and the V and J calls and clone size come from that table. Counted here are 180,000 or so clones, approximately 80% occurring once; the ten biggest clones make up 6.5% to 7%. The data are from a study of blood T cell repertoires in COVID-19. Study information: There were acute and convalescent COVID-19 samples, and they came from the United States, Italy and Spain. The analysed material was cDNA or gDNA that came from T cells, B-cell-depleted T cells, or PBMCs.

From germline, CDR1 is MDHEN and CDR2 SYDVKM. Germline trimming cut 2 bases from V and 7 bases from J; bases unmatched to any gene: 7. The CDR3 has 16 amino acids. The sequence was obtained from a human donor with acute or convalescent COVID-19. The donor label of this sample is uncertain. The sample taken for sequencing was peripheral blood. The gene calls are TRBV28 and TRBJ2-1, with 11 bases identical to TRBD1. DNA for the CDR3: TGTGCCAGCAGTTTAAGGGGACAGGGGGGGAGGAATGAGCAGTTCTTC. It yields the protein CASSLRGQGGRNEQFF.